This TCR beta chain derives from a study of T cells after posttransplantation cyclophosphamide. Study results and limitations: After PTCy, TRB diversity resembled that of CNI/methotrexate controls. Tissue-infiltrating T cells from skin or gut overlapped little with blood T cells. Later blood repertoires were often dominated by clones from the donor CD8+ memory compartment.

The germline V gene has CDR1 SGHRS and CDR2 YFSETQ. The CDR3 extends over 15 amino acids. With V trimmed by 0 bases and J by 3 bases, 2 bases remained unmatched. Comment on this clone: Its antigen is unidentified.

Controls had myeloablative marrow grafts with methotrexate and calcineurin inhibitor, sampled at 1 year. Clones were sequenced by immunoSEQ multiplex PCR, and TCRdb holds only the in-frame ones, with some missing. Of about 9,800 clones listed, about 90% are singletons. This clonotype originated in a male patient aged 50 to 59 who received an allogeneic stem cell transplant from an unrelated donor, was CMV-positive, and had chronic GVHD only. Some T cells may have originated in the graft donor. Here the sequenced sample was PBMCs, taken just over 440 days after allogeneic stem cell transplant with calcineurin inhibitor and methotrexate. This chain connects TRBV5-1 to TRBJ2-2, with 7 positions matching TRBD1. The CDR3 spells CASSLGRGYTGELFF. In DNA, the CDR3 is TGCGCCAGCAGCTTGGGCAGGGGGTACACCGGGGAGCTGTTTTTT.